This T cell receptor (beta chain) was identified in a study of T cell clones after liver transplantation. Whole-study context: Draws occurred before transplant, before withdrawal, and after complete or failed withdrawal. Study observations and caveats: In 5 of 8 subjects, circulating graft-donor-reactive CD4 TCRbeta sequences fell significantly after transplant.

Points on this clone: Its target is unknown.

Assay used: immunoSEQ multiplex PCR; TCRdb lists only in-frame clones, some missing. The sample holds roughly 70,000 clones, roughly 80% seen once. Sample: CD4+ T cells from blood, taken before liver transplant. The sequence was obtained from a human donor who received a liver transplant.

For the CDR3, the DNA is TGTGCAAGTCGCTCTCGGACGACCTATAGCAATCAGCCCCAGCATTTT. Protein sequence: CASRSRTTYSNQPQHF. This chain joins TRBV12-2 and TRBJ1-5. TRBV12-2 is classified as a pseudogene. This CDR3 spans 16 amino acids.